Reported below is one T cell receptor beta chain. The clone's antigen remains unknown. No much larger clone is present one base from it, and per-base qualities are unavailable. This sample stems from a study of CD8+CD57+ T cells in acquired aplastic anemia (dated by TCRdb to 2017 to 2018). Describing the broader study: DNA extracted from sorted CD4+ and CD8+ cells had a mean of about 3.2 ug, with a range of 0.2 to 27.4 ug.

Inclusive of the bounding cysteine and phenylalanine, the CDR3 is 15 residues long. Here the CDR3 DNA is all that survives: 45 bases in frame from base 1. Taken from the germline V gene, the CDR1 and CDR2 loops are SGHTA and FQGNSA. Deletion took 2 bases off V and 4 bases off J, with a span of 13 bases between the germline ends. TCR beta VDJ combination and CDR3 sequence profiling used genomic DNA as the template. An Illumina HiSeq 2000 was the platform used for TCR repertoire sequencing. Under the source paper's analysis protocol: TRBV/TRBJ rearrangement plots, CDR3 size and DJ length profiles, and Simpson's diversity index were used to assess repertoires. The most abundant DNA sequence in the deep sequencing data was taken as the immunodominant clone. CDR3 amino acid sequences were checked for sharing across subjects and were also compared against the VDJdb database and published repertoires. TCRdb reprocessing: public reads trimmed at Q25 with fastp, clones called with MiXCR, in-frame beta chains kept. One record per CDR3 amino acid sequence lists the most common genes and DNA. The V and J calls and clone size come from TCRdb's table, not from the authors' own analysis. The sample table lists 150,000 to 200,000 distinct CDR3 sequences, around 66% of them with a count of one. Around 45% of the sample rests with the top ten.

In this study, sorted CD4+ and CD8+ T cells from the blood of healthy subjects and of severe aplastic anemia patients had their TCR repertoires deep-sequenced. Ficoll-Paque density gradient centrifugation was used to isolate peripheral blood mononuclear cells. Before DNA was extracted, CD4+ and CD8+ T cells were sorted using either FACS or magnetic beads. The paper as a whole reports these results and caveats: CD8+ Simpson's diversity did not differ significantly between patients and healthy controls (P=0.060). About 28 CD8+ CDR3 sequences were found in both patients and controls but appeared to be highly expressed in patients and within the immunodominant clones of the patients.

This receptor was taken from a human donor with severe aplastic anemia or a healthy control (not recorded which). Material: sorted CD4+, CD8+, or CD8+CD57+ T cells (not recorded which) from PBMCs. The V and J genes are TRBV7-2 and TRBJ2-3; the D gene is perhaps TRBD2, on 6 matching bases. The CDR3 amino acid sequence is: CASSLFPRGADTQYF. DNA sequence: TGTGCCAGCAGCTTATTCCCGCGCGGGGCAGATACGCAGTATTTT.